The clone carrying this TCR beta chain was picked up a small number of times. These data come from a study of identical twins. The CDR3 has 14 amino acids. V was pared by 0 bases and J by 5 bases, with 12 bases between. Germline V lookup: CDR1 DFQATT, CDR2 SNEGSKA (reference sequence). In TCRdb, the 5' RACE reads were re-called with MiXCR into one record per CDR3 protein. The sample yields roughly 770,000 distinct CDR3 sequences, about 18% seen once. The same data also went into a second study, on T cells expressing NK-cell markers. That report notes: Seropositivity for HCMV was found in most of the eight sequenced donors, with one seronegative.

This TCR came from a woman younger than 30 in good health. The rearrangement links TRBV20-1 to TRBJ2-3; no definite D call. Source material: PBMCs. The CDR3 is CSARDVFYGDTQYF. The CDR3 DNA follows: TGCAGTGCTAGAGATGTTTTTTACGGAGATACGCAGTATTTT.